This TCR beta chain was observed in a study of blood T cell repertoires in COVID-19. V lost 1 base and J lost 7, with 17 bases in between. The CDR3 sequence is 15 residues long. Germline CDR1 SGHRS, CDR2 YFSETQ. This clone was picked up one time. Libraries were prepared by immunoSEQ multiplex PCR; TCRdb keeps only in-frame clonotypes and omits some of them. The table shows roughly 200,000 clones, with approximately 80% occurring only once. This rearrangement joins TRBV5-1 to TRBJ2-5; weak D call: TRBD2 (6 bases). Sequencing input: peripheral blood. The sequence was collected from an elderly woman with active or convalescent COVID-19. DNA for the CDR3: TGCGCCAGCAGCTTGTCGGGGGACCCAAGTGGGACCCAGTACTTC. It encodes CASSLSGDPSGTQYF.